The rows below give T cell receptor beta chains drawn from one sample of a study of cytomegalovirus exposure and HLA in healthy donors. Method: immunoSEQ multiplex PCR; TCRdb's copy keeps in-frame clones and lacks some. The profile shows 150,000 to 200,000 clones, around 83% of them singletons. The sequencing input was PBMCs. The source is a girl under 10 years old in good health and CMV-seropositive. CDR3s include the opening cysteine and the closing phenylalanine or tryptophan. D genes are given only for firm matches. Clone sizes are given selectively: once, few, many, or a class where the clone is expanded.

TRBV6-1,.,15,TRBJ1-5,.,CASSEGSYSNQPQHF,TGTGCCAGCAGTGAAGGGAGTTATAGCAATCAGCCCCAGCATTTT
TRBV7-8,.,15,TRBJ2-7,.,CASSSSPTAYYEQYF,TGTGCCAGCAGTTCAAGCCCGACAGCCTACTACGAGCAGTACTTC
TRBV19,.,15,TRBJ2-7,.,CASSIRQDWDYEQYF,TGTGCCAGTAGTATCCGACAGGATTGGGACTACGAGCAGTACTTC
TRBV28,few,18,TRBJ2-6,.,CASSFRQGKLSGANVLTF,TGTGCCAGCAGTTTCCGGCAGGGTAAACTCTCTGGGGCCAACGTCCTGACTTTC
TRBV19,.,14,TRBJ1-5,.,CASSIRTAYQPQHF,TGTGCCAGTAGTATAAGGACTGCCTATCAGCCCCAGCATTTT
TRBV19,once,15,TRBJ2-5,.,CASSQSLGPWKTQYF,TGTGCCAGTAGTCAGAGCCTGGGGCCATGGAAGACCCAGTACTTC
TRBV5-6,.,17,TRBJ2-7,.,CASSWSLTGSSSYEQYF,TGTGCCAGCAGCTGGTCTCTTACGGGGTCATCCTCCTACGAGCAGTACTTC
TRBV9,.,16,TRBJ2-3,TRBD2,CASSGLTSGSTDTQYF,TGTGCCAGCAGCGGGCTGACTAGCGGCAGCACAGATACGCAGTATTTT
TRBV28,once,14,TRBJ1-1,TRBD1,CASSFPPGGTEAFF,TGTGCCAGCAGTTTTCCCCCAGGGGGCACTGAAGCTTTCTTT
TRBV6-1,.,15,TRBJ2-6,.,CASSAQGSGANVLTF,TGTGCCAGCAGTGCCCAGGGATCTGGGGCCAACGTCCTGACTTTC
TRBV5-1,.,13,TRBJ2-1,TRBD1,CASSPDRNNEQFF,TGCGCCAGCAGCCCGGACAGGAACAATGAGCAGTTCTTC
TRBV6-4,.,15,TRBJ2-1,TRBD2,CASSDSLAGSNEQFF,TGTGCCAGCAGTGACTCGTTAGCGGGGAGCAATGAGCAGTTCTTC
TRBV11-2,few,13,TRBJ2-1,.,CASSLGRNNEQFF,TGTGCCAGCAGCTTGGGGAGGAACAATGAGCAGTTCTTC
TRBV9,.,15,TRBJ2-5,TRBD1,CASSGGQGVGETQYF,TGTGCCAGCAGCGGCGGACAGGGAGTAGGAGAGACCCAGTACTTC
TRBV6-4,few,14,TRBJ2-2,.,CASSERASTGELFF,TGTGCCAGCAGTGAGAGGGCGTCCACCGGGGAGCTGTTTTTT
TRBV30,.,15,TRBJ2-5,TRBD2,CAWSAGPGGKGTQYF,TGTGCCTGGAGTGCCGGGCCGGGAGGAAAAGGGACCCAGTACTTC
TRBV30,.,14,TRBJ1-3,TRBD1,CAWTPRGARNTIYF,TGTGCCTGGACCCCCAGGGGGGCCCGAAACACCATATATTTT
TRBV29-1,.,12,TRBJ2-5,TRBD1,CSVDRGRETQYF,TGCAGCGTGGACAGGGGGCGCGAGACCCAGTACTTC
TRBV27,.,15,TRBJ1-4,.,CASSFLGTGFGKLFF,TGTGCCAGCAGTTTCCTCGGGACTGGTTTTGGGAAACTGTTTTTT
TRBV7-9,.,13,TRBJ1-5,.,CASSPGSNQPQHF,TGTGCCAGCAGCCCCGGGTCAAATCAGCCCCAGCATTTT
TRBV4-1,.,15,TRBJ2-3,.,CASSRDSLFTNTQYF,TGCGCCAGCAGCCGGGACTCCCTTTTTACCAATACGCAGTATTTT
TRBV2,.,14,TRBJ2-3,TRBD2,CASRGSGSADTQYF,TGTGCCAGCAGGGGTAGCGGGAGTGCGGATACGCAGTATTTT